This T cell receptor (beta chain) appears in the sequencing data of a study of OX40 agonist ivuxolimab in advanced cancers. Study-wide findings and caveats: Antigens targeted by the expanded peripheral T cells were not determined.

As for this clone: The antigen is unknown.

Some clones are missing from TCRdb's copy, which holds only in-frame ones; the method was immunoSEQ multiplex PCR. The data hold tens of thousands of clones, with around 90% observed a single time. Between the trimmed V and J ends, which lost 2 bases and 5 bases, there was a span of 15 bases. The CDR3 runs 15 residues. The V gene's germline CDR1 is MNHEY and CDR2 SMNVEV (reference sequence). This TCR was sampled from an adult with an advanced solid tumor such as melanoma, head and neck, liver or kidney cancer. Sequencing was performed on CD4+ or CD8+ T cells sorted from blood, taken in a trial of the OX40 agonist ivuxolimab. V gene TRBV27 combines with J gene TRBJ1-2; the D is unclear. The CDR3 sequence: CASSLGQEGRYGYTF. DNA for the CDR3: TGTGCCAGCAGTTTAGGTCAGGAAGGTCGATATGGCTACACCTTC.